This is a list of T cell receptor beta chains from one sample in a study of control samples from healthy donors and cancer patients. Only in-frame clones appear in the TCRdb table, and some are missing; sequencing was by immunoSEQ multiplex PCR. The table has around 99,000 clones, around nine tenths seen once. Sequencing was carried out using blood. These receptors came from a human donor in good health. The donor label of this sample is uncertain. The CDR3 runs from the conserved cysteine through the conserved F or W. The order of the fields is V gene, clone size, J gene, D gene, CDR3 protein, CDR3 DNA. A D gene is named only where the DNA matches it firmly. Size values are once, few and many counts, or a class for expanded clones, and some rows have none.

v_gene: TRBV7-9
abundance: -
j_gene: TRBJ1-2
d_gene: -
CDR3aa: CASSSDRGLYGYTF
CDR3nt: TGTGCCAGCAGCTCGGACCGGGGCCTTTATGGCTACACCTTC

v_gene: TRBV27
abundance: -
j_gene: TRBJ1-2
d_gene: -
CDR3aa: CASSLSFGNYGYTF
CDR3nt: TGTGCCAGCAGTTTATCGTTCGGTAACTATGGCTACACCTTC

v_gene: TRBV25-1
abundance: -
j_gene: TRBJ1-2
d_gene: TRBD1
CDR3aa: CASSEGGQGERGYTF
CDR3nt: TGTGCCAGCAGTGAGGGGGGACAGGGGGAAAGGGGCTACACCTTC

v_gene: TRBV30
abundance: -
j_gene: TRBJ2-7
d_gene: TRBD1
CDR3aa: CAWSLTGVRYEQYF
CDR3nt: TGTGCCTGGAGCCTGACAGGGGTTAGGTACGAGCAGTACTTC

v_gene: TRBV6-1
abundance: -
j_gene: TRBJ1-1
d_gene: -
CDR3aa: CASSELVLNTEAFF
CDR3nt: TGTGCCAGCAGTGAGTTGGTCCTGAACACTGAAGCTTTCTTT

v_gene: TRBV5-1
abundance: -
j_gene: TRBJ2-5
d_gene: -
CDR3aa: CASSFTGETQYF
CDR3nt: TGCGCCAGCAGCTTTACGGGAGAGACCCAGTACTTC

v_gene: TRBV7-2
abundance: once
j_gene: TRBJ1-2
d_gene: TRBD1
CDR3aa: CASSRPGQAPYGYTF
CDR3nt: TGTGCCAGCAGTCGACCGGGACAGGCCCCCTATGGCTACACCTTC

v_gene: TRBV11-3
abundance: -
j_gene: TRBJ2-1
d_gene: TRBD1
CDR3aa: CASSAKQGSTYNEQFF
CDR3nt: TGTGCCAGCAGCGCCAAACAGGGGTCGACTTACAATGAGCAGTTCTTC

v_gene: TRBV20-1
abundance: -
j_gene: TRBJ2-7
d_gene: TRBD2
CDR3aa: CSASPAGEGTDYEQYF
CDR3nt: TGCAGTGCTAGTCCAGCGGGGGAGGGTACTGACTACGAGCAGTACTTC

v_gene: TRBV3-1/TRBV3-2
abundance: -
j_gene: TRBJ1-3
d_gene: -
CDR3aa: CASSQDLGIGLRNTIYF
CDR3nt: TGTGCCAGCAGCCAAGATTTAGGGATCGGGCTTAGAAACACCATATATTTT

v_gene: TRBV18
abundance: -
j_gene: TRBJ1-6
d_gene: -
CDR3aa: CASSPEQGLNSPLHF
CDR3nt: TGTGCCAGCTCACCGGAACAGGGCCTTAATTCACCCCTCCACTTT

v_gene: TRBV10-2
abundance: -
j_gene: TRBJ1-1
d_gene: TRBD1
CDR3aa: CASGQGNTEAFF
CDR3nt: TGCGCCAGCGGACAGGGAAACACTGAAGCTTTCTTT

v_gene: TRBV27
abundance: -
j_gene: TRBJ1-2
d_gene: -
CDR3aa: CASRPTGFYGYTF
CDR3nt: TGTGCCAGCAGACCCACAGGGTTCTATGGCTACACCTTC

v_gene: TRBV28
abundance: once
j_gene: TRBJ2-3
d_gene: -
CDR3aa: CASSLDRTDTQYF
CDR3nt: TGTGCCAGCAGTTTAGATAGGACAGATACGCAGTATTTT

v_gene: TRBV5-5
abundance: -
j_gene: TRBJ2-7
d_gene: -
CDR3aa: CASSLASDEQYF
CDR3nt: TGTGCCAGCAGCTTGGCGAGCGACGAGCAGTACTTC

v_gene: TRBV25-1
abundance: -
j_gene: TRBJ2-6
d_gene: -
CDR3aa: CASSGAANVLTF
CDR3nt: TGTGCCAGCAGTGGGGCTGCCAACGTCCTGACTTTC

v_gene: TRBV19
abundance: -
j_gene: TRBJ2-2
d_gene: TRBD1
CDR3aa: CASSMAGGRSGELFF
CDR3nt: TGTGCCAGTAGTATGGCAGGGGGTCGTTCCGGGGAGCTGTTTTTT

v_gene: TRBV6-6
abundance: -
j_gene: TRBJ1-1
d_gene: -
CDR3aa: CASSWDRDSTEAFF
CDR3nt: TGTGCCAGCAGTTGGGACCGCGACTCCACTGAAGCTTTCTTT

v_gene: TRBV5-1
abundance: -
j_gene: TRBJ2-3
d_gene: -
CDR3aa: CASSLVGGAGDTQYF
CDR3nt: TGCGCCAGCAGCTTGGTTGGGGGGGCCGGAGATACGCAGTATTTT

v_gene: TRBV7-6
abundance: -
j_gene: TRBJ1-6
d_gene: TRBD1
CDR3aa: CASSSNPGQGNSPLHF
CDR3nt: TGTGCCAGCAGCTCGAATCCGGGACAGGGGAATTCACCCCTCCACTTT

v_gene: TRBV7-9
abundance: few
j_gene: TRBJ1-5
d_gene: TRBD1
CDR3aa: CASSLGQGHNQPQHF
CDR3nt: TGTGCCAGCAGCTTAGGACAGGGTCACAATCAGCCCCAGCATTTT

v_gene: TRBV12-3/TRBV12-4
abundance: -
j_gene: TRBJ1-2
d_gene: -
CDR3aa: CASSTLYGYTF
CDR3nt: TGTGCCAGCAGTACACTCTATGGCTACACCTTC

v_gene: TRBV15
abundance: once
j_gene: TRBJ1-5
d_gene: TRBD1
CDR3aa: CATSREQGGGFLAQHF
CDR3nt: TGTGCCACCAGCAGAGAACAGGGGGGGGGTTTTTTGGCCCAGCATTTT

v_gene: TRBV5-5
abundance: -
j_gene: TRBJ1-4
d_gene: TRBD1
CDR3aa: CASSSGTGFLVGEKLFF
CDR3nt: TGTGCCAGCAGCTCCGGGACAGGGTTTTTAGTGGGTGAAAAACTGTTTTTT

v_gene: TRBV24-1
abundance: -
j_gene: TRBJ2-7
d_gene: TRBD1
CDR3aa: CATSDPGQSYEQYF
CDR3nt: TGTGCCACCAGTGACCCGGGACAGTCCTACGAGCAGTACTTC

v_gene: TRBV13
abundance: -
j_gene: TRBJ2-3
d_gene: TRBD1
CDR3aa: CASSLGQATDTQYF
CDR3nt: TGTGCCAGCAGCCTAGGACAGGCCACAGATACGCAGTATTTT

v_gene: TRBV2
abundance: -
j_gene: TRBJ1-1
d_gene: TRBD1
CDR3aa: CASSRVAGGRSEAFF
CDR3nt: TGTGCCAGCAGTCGGGTAGCAGGGGGCAGGTCTGAAGCTTTCTTT

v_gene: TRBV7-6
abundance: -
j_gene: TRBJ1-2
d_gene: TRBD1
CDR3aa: CASSLAHGQGDYGYTF
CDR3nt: TGTGCCAGCAGCTTAGCGCACGGACAGGGGGACTATGGCTACACCTTC

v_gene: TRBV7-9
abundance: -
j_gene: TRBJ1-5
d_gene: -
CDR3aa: CASSSLSGADQPQHF
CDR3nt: TGTGCCAGCAGTTCACTGTCAGGGGCAGATCAGCCCCAGCATTTT

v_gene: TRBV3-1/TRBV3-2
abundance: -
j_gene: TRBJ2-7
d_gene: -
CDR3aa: CASSGPVISYEQYF
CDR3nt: TGTGCCAGCAGTGGCCCTGTGATCTCCTACGAGCAGTACTTC

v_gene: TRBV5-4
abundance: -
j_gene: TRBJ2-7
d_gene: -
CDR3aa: CASSLQADYHEQYF
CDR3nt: TGTGCCAGCAGCCTCCAGGCGGACTACCACGAGCAGTACTTC

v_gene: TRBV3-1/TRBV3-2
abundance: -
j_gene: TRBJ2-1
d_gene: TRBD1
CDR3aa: CASSPEQGIGNEQFF
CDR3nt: TGTGCCAGCAGCCCGGAACAGGGGATCGGCAATGAGCAGTTCTTC

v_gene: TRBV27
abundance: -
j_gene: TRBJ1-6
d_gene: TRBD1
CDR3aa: CASSFSTGAGNSPLHF
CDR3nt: TGTGCCAGCAGTTTTAGTACAGGGGCAGGGAATTCACCCCTCCACTTT

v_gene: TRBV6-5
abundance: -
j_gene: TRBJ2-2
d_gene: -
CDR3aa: CASRRGTDNTGELFF
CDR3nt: TGTGCCAGCAGGCGGGGGACAGACAACACCGGGGAGCTGTTTTTT

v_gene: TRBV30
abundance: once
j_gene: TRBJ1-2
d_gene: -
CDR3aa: CAWKRGSRTGNYGYTF
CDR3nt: TGTGCCTGGAAAAGAGGTTCACGGACTGGTAACTATGGCTACACCTTC

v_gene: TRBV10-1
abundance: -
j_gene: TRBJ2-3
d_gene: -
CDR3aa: CASSESGTDTQYF
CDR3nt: TGCGCCAGCAGTGAGAGTGGCACAGATACGCAGTATTTT

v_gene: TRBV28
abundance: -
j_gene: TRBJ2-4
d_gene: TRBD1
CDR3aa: CASSSQGAMDKNIQYF
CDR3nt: TGTGCCAGCAGTTCGCAGGGGGCTATGGACAAAAACATTCAGTACTTC

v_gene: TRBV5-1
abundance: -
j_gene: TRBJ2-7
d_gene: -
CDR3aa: CASKTAGTQNEQYF
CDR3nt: TGCGCCAGCAAAACCGCCGGGACACAAAACGAGCAGTACTTC

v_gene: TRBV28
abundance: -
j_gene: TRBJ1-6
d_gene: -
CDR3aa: CASRTQTPNSPLHF
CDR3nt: TGTGCCAGCCGCACTCAAACCCCTAATTCACCCCTCCACTTT

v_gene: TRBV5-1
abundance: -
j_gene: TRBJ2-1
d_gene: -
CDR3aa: CASSYSRMEQFF
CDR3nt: TGCGCCAGCAGCTACTCTAGGATGGAGCAGTTCTTC

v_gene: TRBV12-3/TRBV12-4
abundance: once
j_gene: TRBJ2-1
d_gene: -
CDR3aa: CASSFRQVDEQFF
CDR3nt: TGTGCCAGCAGTTTTCGTCAAGTCGATGAGCAGTTCTTC

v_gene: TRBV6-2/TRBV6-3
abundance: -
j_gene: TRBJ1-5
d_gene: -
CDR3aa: CASSDPMRTDQPQHF
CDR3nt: TGTGCCAGCAGTGACCCCATGCGTACCGATCAGCCCCAGCATTTT

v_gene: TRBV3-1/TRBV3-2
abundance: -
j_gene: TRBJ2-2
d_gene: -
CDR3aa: CASSHGGAVTGELFF
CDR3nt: TGTGCCAGCAGCCACGGGGGCGCGGTCACCGGGGAGCTGTTTTTT

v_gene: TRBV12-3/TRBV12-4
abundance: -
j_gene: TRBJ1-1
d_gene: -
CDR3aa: CASNKQDTEAFF
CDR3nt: TGTGCCAGCAATAAACAGGACACTGAAGCTTTCTTT

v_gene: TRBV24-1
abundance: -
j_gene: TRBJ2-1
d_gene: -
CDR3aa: CATSDSVGLANEQFF
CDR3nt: TGTGCCACCAGTGATTCGGTAGGGTTGGCTAATGAGCAGTTCTTC

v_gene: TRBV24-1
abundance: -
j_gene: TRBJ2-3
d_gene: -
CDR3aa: CATSAGTGDTDTQYF
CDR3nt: TGTGCCACCAGTGCCGGGACGGGGGACACAGATACGCAGTATTTT

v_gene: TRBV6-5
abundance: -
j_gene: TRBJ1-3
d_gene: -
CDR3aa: CASRQGHSGNTIYF
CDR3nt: TGTGCCAGCAGGCAGGGCCATTCTGGAAACACCATATATTTT

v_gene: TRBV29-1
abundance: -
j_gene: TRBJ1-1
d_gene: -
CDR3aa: CSVGRRVSETEAFF
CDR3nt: TGCAGCGTTGGAAGGAGGGTATCGGAAACTGAAGCTTTCTTT

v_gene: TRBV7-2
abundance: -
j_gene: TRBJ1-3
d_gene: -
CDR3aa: CASSFSGVSGNTIYF
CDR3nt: TGTGCCAGCAGCTTCAGTGGGGTATCTGGAAACACCATATATTTT

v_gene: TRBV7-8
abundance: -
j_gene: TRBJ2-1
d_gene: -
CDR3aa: CASSPRDGSYNEQFF
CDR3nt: TGTGCCAGCAGCCCCCGGGACGGCTCCTACAATGAGCAGTTCTTC

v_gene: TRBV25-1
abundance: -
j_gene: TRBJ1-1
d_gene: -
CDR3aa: CASSEVGRGEAFF
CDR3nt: TGTGCCAGCAGTGAAGTCGGTCGGGGAGAAGCTTTCTTT

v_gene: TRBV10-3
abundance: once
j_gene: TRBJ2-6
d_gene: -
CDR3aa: CAIREGISGANVLTF
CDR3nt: TGTGCCATCAGAGAGGGCATCTCTGGGGCCAACGTCCTGACTTTC

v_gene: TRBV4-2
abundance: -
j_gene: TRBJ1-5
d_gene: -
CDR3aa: CASSQEAGGRPQHF
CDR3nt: TGTGCCAGCAGCCAAGAGGCGGGGGGCCGGCCCCAGCATTTT

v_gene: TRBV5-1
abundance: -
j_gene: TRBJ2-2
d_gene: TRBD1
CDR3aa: CASSLDWDRGTGELFF
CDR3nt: TGCGCCAGCAGCTTGGACTGGGACAGGGGAACCGGGGAGCTGTTTTTT

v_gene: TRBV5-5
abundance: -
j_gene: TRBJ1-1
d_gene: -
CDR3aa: CASSFDGTVNTEAFF
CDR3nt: TGTGCCAGCAGCTTCGACGGGACGGTGAACACTGAAGCTTTCTTT

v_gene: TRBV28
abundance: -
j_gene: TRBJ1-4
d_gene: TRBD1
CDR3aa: CASRDRQGEGEKLFF
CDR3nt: TGTGCCAGCAGGGATAGACAGGGGGAGGGTGAAAAACTGTTTTTT

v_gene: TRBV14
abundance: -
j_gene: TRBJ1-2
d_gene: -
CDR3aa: CASSQDALRGSGYTF
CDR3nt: TGTGCCAGCAGCCAAGATGCATTGCGGGGAAGCGGCTACACCTTC